This T cell receptor (beta chain) was found in a study of technical replicates of blood from a handful of donors. Only in-frame clones appear in the TCRdb table, and some are missing; sequencing was by immunoSEQ multiplex PCR. This table holds fewer than 85,000 clones, 85% to 95% found once. The receptor's source is a human donor in good health. Some clones in this sample may be carry-over from other donors' samples. Sample: PBMCs.

CDR3 amino acids: CASSPRLAGAMGEQFF. DNA for the CDR3: TGTGCCAGCTCACCCAGACTAGCGGGGGCAATGGGGGAGCAGTTCTTC. The chain is built from TRBV18 and TRBJ2-1; 12 nucleotides match TRBD2. With 3 bases clipped from V and 10 bases from J, the junction kept 10 bases outside the gene matches. This CDR3 region has 16 residues. Looked up from germline, CDR1 is KGHSH and CDR2 is LQKENI.